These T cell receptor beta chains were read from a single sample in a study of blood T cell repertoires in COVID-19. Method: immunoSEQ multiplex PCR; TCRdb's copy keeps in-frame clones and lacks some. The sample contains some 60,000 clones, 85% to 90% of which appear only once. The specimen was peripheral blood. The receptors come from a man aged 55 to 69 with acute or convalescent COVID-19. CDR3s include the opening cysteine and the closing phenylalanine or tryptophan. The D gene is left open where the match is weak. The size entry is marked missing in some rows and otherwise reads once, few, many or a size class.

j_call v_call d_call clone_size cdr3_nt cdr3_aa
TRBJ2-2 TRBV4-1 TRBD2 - TGCGCCAGCAGCGACGCCGGACTAGCGGGACTATCCGGGGAGCTGTTTTTT CASSDAGLAGLSGELFF
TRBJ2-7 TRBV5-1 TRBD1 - TGCGCCAGCAGCTTACTCGGGACAGGATCCTACGAGCAGTACTTC CASSLLGTGSYEQYF
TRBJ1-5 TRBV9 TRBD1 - TGTGCCAGCTCCGGGACAGGGTTGGATCAGCCCCAGCATTTT CASSGTGLDQPQHF
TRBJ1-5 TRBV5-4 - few TGTGCCAGCAGCAAATCCCCTGGGGCCAATCAGCCCCAGCATTTT CASSKSPGANQPQHF
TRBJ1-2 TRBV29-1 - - TGCAGCGTGAACGCCGGGGTCTATGGCTACACCTTC CSVNAGVYGYTF
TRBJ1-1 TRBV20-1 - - TGCAGTGCTCCACGGACAGCGAGAACTTTCTTT CSAPRTARTFF
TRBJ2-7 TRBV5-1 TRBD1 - TGCGCCAGCAGCTTGATAACCGGGACAGGCCAGTACGAGCAGTACTTC CASSLITGTGQYEQYF
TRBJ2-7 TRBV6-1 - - TGTGCCAGCAGTGAAGCCCTGACACCTACCTACGAGCAGTACTTC CASSEALTPTYEQYF
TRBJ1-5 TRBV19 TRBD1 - TGTGCCAGTAGCGCCGGACAGGGGTGGAATCAGCCCCAGCATTTT CASSAGQGWNQPQHF
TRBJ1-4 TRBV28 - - TGTGCCAGCAGTTTACCTACAGGTGGGGAGGGAAAACTGTTTTTT CASSLPTGGEGKLFF
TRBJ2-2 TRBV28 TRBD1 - TGTGCCAGCAGGCCCCCGGGCAGGGGGCGCATCGGGGAGCTGTTTTTT CASRPPGRGRIGELFF
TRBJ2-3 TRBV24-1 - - TGTGCCACCTCAACGGGAGCTACAGATACGCAGTATTTT CATSTGATDTQYF
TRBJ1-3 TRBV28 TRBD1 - TGTGCCAGCAGTTTAGCCGGGACAGGGGGAAACACCATATATTTT CASSLAGTGGNTIYF
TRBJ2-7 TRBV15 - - TGTGCCACCAGCAGAGATCCCCAGCGTTACGAGCAGTACTTC CATSRDPQRYEQYF
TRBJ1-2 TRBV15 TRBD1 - TGTGCCACCAGCAGATCTCGGGACAGGGTCTATGGCTACACCTTC CATSRSRDRVYGYTF
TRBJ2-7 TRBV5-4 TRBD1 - TGTGCCACTATGACAGGGAGTAAGAACTCCTACGAGCAGTACTTC CATMTGSKNSYEQYF
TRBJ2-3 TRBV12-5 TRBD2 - TGTGCTAGTGGGGCGGGGGGCACAGATACGCAGTATTTT CASGAGGTDTQYF
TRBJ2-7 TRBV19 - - TGTGCCAGTAGTGGCGGAGGGGGCCGCTCCTACGAGCAGTACTTC CASSGGGGRSYEQYF
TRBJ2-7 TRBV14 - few TGTGCCAGCAGCCCCCGGCTTGGGAGGGGGAGTTCCTACGAGCAGTACTTC CASSPRLGRGSSYEQYF